A selection of T cell receptor beta chains follows, all from one sample in a study of T cell changes during pregnancy in multiple sclerosis. Profiled with immunoSEQ multiplex PCR; TCRdb holds only in-frame clones, not every one. The sample lists 85,000 to 100,000 clones, 85% to 95% seen once, with around 2% in the top ten. Sequenced material: peripheral blood, taken after pregnancy. Every receptor here comes from a female donor with multiple sclerosis, enrolled in a pregnancy study. Each CDR3 is given with its conserved first and last residue. D genes are given only for firm matches. Only part of the rows carry a size: once, few, many, or a class if the clone is expanded.

>TRBV28|TRBJ1-1|-|-
TGTGCCAGCAGGCGGGGGCGGGCTGAAGCTTTCTTT
CASRRGRAEAFF
>TRBV14|TRBJ1-1|-|-
TGTGCCAGCAGCCAAGTAGGAGTGTTTGACACTGAAGCTTTCTTT
CASSQVGVFDTEAFF
>TRBV5-1|TRBJ2-5|-|-
TGCGCCAGCAGCTTAGAGGGAGTGAGAGAGACCCAGTACTTC
CASSLEGVRETQYF
>TRBV7-9|TRBJ1-1|-|-
TGTGCCAGCAGCCAGCGCGGGGGGGGTGGGAACACTGAAGCTTTCTTT
CASSQRGGGGNTEAFF
>TRBV30|TRBJ2-7|-|-
TGTGCCTGGAGAAATACAGGGTCCTACGAGCAGTACTTC
CAWRNTGSYEQYF
>TRBV2|TRBJ1-1|-|TRBD1
TGTGCCAGCAGGGCCACAGGGGCTATAAGGGACACTGAAGCTTTCTTT
CASRATGAIRDTEAFF
>TRBV28|TRBJ1-2|-|TRBD1
TGTGCCAGCAGTTTACCCGGGACAGGCCTCTTCTTC
CASSLPGTGLFF
>TRBV9|TRBJ1-6|-|-
TGTGCCAGCAGCGTAGGGGGAGGCTCCTATAATTCACCCCTCCACTTT
CASSVGGGSYNSPLHF
>TRBV30|TRBJ1-5|-|-
TGTGCCTGGAGGGACACCGGGCCGCCAGGGGCCCAGCATTTT
CAWRDTGPPGAQHF
>TRBV19|TRBJ2-3|-|TRBD2
TGTGCCAGTAGCCTAGCGGGGGGCCCAGATACGCAGTATTTT
CASSLAGGPDTQYF
>TRBV9|TRBJ2-7|-|-
TGTGCCAGCAGCGTCCCAGGGCCCCACGAGCAGTACTTC
CASSVPGPHEQYF
>TRBV30|TRBJ1-1|once|-
TGTGCCTGGAGTCCGACAGGACCGAACACTGAAGCTTTCTTT
CAWSPTGPNTEAFF
>TRBV13|TRBJ1-1|-|-
TGTGCCAGCAGGATCCGAGCGCGGGAGATGATGTCGCGGAACACTGAAGCTTTCTTT
CASRIRAREMMSRNTEAFF
>TRBV29-1|TRBJ1-2|-|-
TGCAGCGTTGGTCTTAACTATGGCTACACCTTC
CSVGLNYGYTF
>TRBV2|TRBJ2-2|few|TRBD1
TGTGCCAGCAGACTACAGGGGGCGAGTACCGGGGAGCTGTTTTTT
CASRLQGASTGELFF
>TRBV18|TRBJ2-7|-|TRBD1
TGTGCCACCCAAGGGGGACAGACCTACGAGCAGTACTTC
CATQGGQTYEQYF
>TRBV18|TRBJ1-2|-|-
TGTGCCAGCTCTCCCTGGCGCGGCAGGGAAAGTCATGGCTACACCTTC
CASSPWRGRESHGYTF
>TRBV7-2|TRBJ1-3|once|TRBD1
TGTGCCAGCAGCGACGGACAGGGCCTCTCTGGAAACACCATATATTTT
CASSDGQGLSGNTIYF
>TRBV30|TRBJ2-3|-|-
TGTGCCTGGAGTATCGGCACAGATACGCAGTATTTT
CAWSIGTDTQYF
>TRBV4-2|TRBJ2-3|once|-
TGTGCCAGCAGCCAAGAAATGGGCGTCACAGATACGCAGTATTTT
CASSQEMGVTDTQYF
>TRBV30|TRBJ1-3|-|-
TGTGCCTGGAGTTCAGGAAACACCATATATTTT
CAWSSGNTIYF
>TRBV29-1|TRBJ2-7|-|-
TGCAGCGTTGAGACGGCGGACTACGAGCAGTACTTC
CSVETADYEQYF
>TRBV14|TRBJ1-1|-|-
TGTGCCAGCAGCCATTACGGTCACACTGAAGCTTTCTTT
CASSHYGHTEAFF
>TRBV5-4|TRBJ2-3|-|TRBD1
TGTGCCAGCAGCTTGCGGACAGGGACAGGCGCAGATACGCAGTATTTT
CASSLRTGTGADTQYF
>TRBV5-1|TRBJ1-3|-|-
TGCGCCAGCAGCTTGGGAGACTCTGGAAACACCATATATTTT
CASSLGDSGNTIYF
>TRBV6-1|TRBJ2-2|-|-
TGTGCCAGCAGTGAAGACAGGCCCCCCGGGGAGCTGTTTTTT
CASSEDRPPGELFF
>TRBV19|TRBJ1-5|-|-
TGTGCCAGTAGTACCGGGATTCCTAATCAGCCCCAGCATTTT
CASSTGIPNQPQHF
>TRBV6-1|TRBJ2-2|-|TRBD1
TGTGCCAGCAGTCTCGACAGGGGTCCTGCCGGGGAGCTGTTTTTT
CASSLDRGPAGELFF
>TRBV30|TRBJ2-1|-|-
TGTGCCTGGAAGACTAGTATGGCTGAGCAGTTCTTC
CAWKTSMAEQFF
>TRBV6-1|TRBJ2-7|-|-
TGTGCCAGCAGTGGGAGTGACTCCTACGAGCAGTACTTC
CASSGSDSYEQYF
>TRBV4-1|TRBJ1-6|-|-
TGCGCCAGCAGCCAAGAATGGCTGGGGGAGGATTCACCCCTCCACTTT
CASSQEWLGEDSPLHF
>TRBV11-2|TRBJ2-7|-|TRBD2
TGTGCCAGCAGGTCTCCTTATAGCGGGACCTCCTACGAGCAGTACTTC
CASRSPYSGTSYEQYF
>TRBV29-1|TRBJ1-2|-|-
TGCAGCGTTGAAGTCTCAGGGAGGGCGCGAGGCTACACCTTC
CSVEVSGRARGYTF
>TRBV10-1|TRBJ2-7|-|TRBD2
TGCGCCAGCAGTGAGGCGGGACTAGCGGGAGAGTACGAGCAGTACTTC
CASSEAGLAGEYEQYF
>TRBV5-1|TRBJ2-2|-|-
TGCGCCAGCAGCGGGAGAGCGAACACCGGGGAGCTGTTTTTT
CASSGRANTGELFF
>TRBV30|TRBJ1-1|-|TRBD1
TGTGCCTGGAGGGGGACAGGGGGCTACACTGAAGCTTTCTTT
CAWRGTGGYTEAFF
>TRBV10-3|TRBJ2-5|-|TRBD2
TGTGCCATCTCATCGAGCGGGGGGGCCGATCGTATACAAGAGACCCAGTACTTC
CAISSSGGADRIQETQYF
>TRBV30|TRBJ1-1|-|TRBD1
TGTGCCTGGAGCAATCTAAGGGACAGGGGATGGGGCACTGAAGCTTTCTTT
CAWSNLRDRGWGTEAFF
>TRBV11-2|TRBJ2-1|-|-
TGTGCCAGCAGCCAAGACAGGACCAATCAGCAGTTCTTC
CASSQDRTNQQFF
>TRBV19|TRBJ1-2|-|TRBD1
TGTGCCAGTAGTATAGTTGGGACAGGGGGTTATGGCTACACCTTC
CASSIVGTGGYGYTF
>TRBV6-1|TRBJ1-1|once|-
TGTGCCAGCAGTGAACTATCTTATCAGGGGGAAGCTTTCTTT
CASSELSYQGEAFF
>TRBV13|TRBJ2-2|-|-
TGTGCCAGCAGCTTATTTCTTTGGACTAAGAACACCGGGGAGCTGTTTTTT
CASSLFLWTKNTGELFF
>TRBV30|TRBJ1-1|-|-
TGTGCCTGGAGTAACGTGGGAGAACTTGAAGCTTTCTTT
CAWSNVGELEAFF
>TRBV5-8|TRBJ1-2|-|-
TGTGCCAGCAGCTTCCGGGACAACAAACTGGCTAACTATGGCTACACCTTC
CASSFRDNKLANYGYTF
>TRBV25-1|TRBJ1-1|-|-
TGTGCCAGCAGTGAATATGAGAGGGCTTCGGCGAACACTGAAGCTTTCTTT
CASSEYERASANTEAFF
>TRBV20-1|TRBJ1-4|once|-
TGCAGTGCTCCTCGTGAAAAACTGTTTTTT
CSAPREKLFF
>TRBV5-5|TRBJ2-1|-|TRBD2
TGTGCCAGCAGCTTGAAGGTGGCTAGCGGCGAGGACTCCTACAATGAGCAGTTCTTC
CASSLKVASGEDSYNEQFF
>TRBV19|TRBJ2-6|once|TRBD1
TGTGCCAGTAGTATAGACCTGGACAGGGGGCTAGGAGGGGCCAACGTCCTGACTTTC
CASSIDLDRGLGGANVLTF
>TRBV5-6|TRBJ1-1|-|-
TGTGCCAGCAGCATCCCCCCCCGGGGGGCCAGAGGGGAAGCTTTCTTT
CASSIPPRGARGEAFF
>TRBV5-1|TRBJ1-2|-|TRBD1
TGCGCCAGCAGCTTGGCACAGGGGGCTGACGGCTACACCTTC
CASSLAQGADGYTF
>TRBV7-6|TRBJ2-2|-|-
TGTGCCAGCAGCTTAGAGCTAGGGAACACCGGGGAGCTGTTTTTT
CASSLELGNTGELFF
>TRBV11-2|TRBJ2-2|-|TRBD2
TGTGCCAGCAGCTTAGGAAGCGGGGGAGCGAACACCGGGGAGCTGTTTTTT
CASSLGSGGANTGELFF
>TRBV5-1|TRBJ1-2|once|-
TGCGCCAGCAGCTTGATGCAGGGGTCCAACTATGGCTACACCTTC
CASSLMQGSNYGYTF
>TRBV29-1|TRBJ1-1|-|-
TGCAGCGTTGGATTGGGGGCGCTGGGAGCTTTCTTT
CSVGLGALGAFF